This T cell receptor beta chain originates from a study of shared clonotypes between healthy human individuals. CDR3 length: 15 residues. V was pared by 4 bases and J by 7 bases, with 11 bases of the junction left unmatched. Germline CDR1 reads SGHDN; CDR2 reads FVKESK. The healthy adult donors were HIV-negative and reported no recent acute infections or vaccinations. Assay used: immunoSEQ multiplex PCR; TCRdb lists only in-frame clones, some missing. The sample records fewer than 3 million clones, around 93% being singletons. The chain has TRBV14 and TRBJ2-7; 9 nucleotides line up with TRBD2. The TCR comes from a young man in good health. Some clones in this sample may be carry-over from other donors' samples. The sample was naive CD4+ T cells from PBMCs. Described subset: CD45RA+ positively selected. The CDR3 loop is CASSLAGARNREQYF. The CDR3, as DNA: TGTGCCAGCAGCCTAGCGGGAGCAAGAAATAGAGAGCAGTACTTC.